These T cell receptor beta chains were read from a single sample in a study of liver allograft versus peripheral blood T cells. TCRdb itself ran the reads through MiXCR, one entry per CDR3 protein. The data show some 1,900 distinct CDR3 sequences, around 15% seen once. The receptors were gathered from a human patient who had a liver transplant. A share of the T cells may be of graft donor origin. The CDR3 runs from the conserved cysteine through the conserved F or W. The order of the fields is D gene, J gene, V gene, CDR3 length, CDR3 protein. D genes are given only for firm matches.

d_call: TRBD1
j_call: TRBJ1-1
v_call: TRBV19
cdr3_length: 14
cdr3_aa: CASSTDGQGAEAFF

d_call: NA
j_call: TRBJ2-7
v_call: TRBV7-9
cdr3_length: 11
cdr3_aa: CASSLNSEQYF

d_call: NA
j_call: TRBJ2-7
v_call: TRBV6-2/TRBV6-3
cdr3_length: 13
cdr3_aa: CASSPPGRQGQYF

d_call: TRBD1
j_call: TRBJ1-1
v_call: TRBV19
cdr3_length: 17
cdr3_aa: CASIPGTGLEYYTEAFF

d_call: NA
j_call: TRBJ1-2
v_call: TRBV20-1
cdr3_length: 15
cdr3_aa: CSASVASLYGYGYTF

d_call: NA
j_call: TRBJ1-1
v_call: TRBV29-1
cdr3_length: 13
cdr3_aa: CSVATGMNTEAFF

d_call: TRBD1
j_call: TRBJ1-2
v_call: TRBV29-1
cdr3_length: 11
cdr3_aa: CSGQGIYGYTF

d_call: NA
j_call: TRBJ1-5
v_call: TRBV2
cdr3_length: 14
cdr3_aa: CASNWGGNNQPQHF

d_call: NA
j_call: TRBJ1-4
v_call: TRBV5-6
cdr3_length: 14
cdr3_aa: CASKSYSFNEKLFF

d_call: TRBD2
j_call: TRBJ2-7
v_call: TRBV9
cdr3_length: 13
cdr3_aa: CASSARGVHEQYF

d_call: NA
j_call: TRBJ1-5
v_call: TRBV6-5
cdr3_length: 12
cdr3_aa: CASRQGSQPQHF

d_call: NA
j_call: TRBJ1-2
v_call: TRBV29-1
cdr3_length: 13
cdr3_aa: CSVELGGNPGYTF

d_call: TRBD1
j_call: TRBJ1-5
v_call: TRBV18
cdr3_length: 16
cdr3_aa: CASSPDRVDSNQPQHF

d_call: TRBD1
j_call: TRBJ2-1
v_call: TRBV7-9
cdr3_length: 14
cdr3_aa: CASSLVGQNNEQFF

d_call: NA
j_call: TRBJ2-7
v_call: TRBV5-5
cdr3_length: 14
cdr3_aa: CASSDPGHRYEQYF

d_call: TRBD2
j_call: NA
v_call: TRBV18
cdr3_length: 17
cdr3_aa: CASSLLALSGGGDEQFF

d_call: NA
j_call: TRBJ2-5
v_call: TRBV20-1
cdr3_length: 10
cdr3_aa: CSAGQETQYF

d_call: NA
j_call: TRBJ2-3
v_call: TRBV20-1
cdr3_length: 16
cdr3_aa: CSARDLVRLSTDTQYF

d_call: NA
j_call: TRBJ1-1
v_call: TRBV28
cdr3_length: 14
cdr3_aa: CASRLTGLNTEAFF

d_call: NA
j_call: TRBJ1-1
v_call: TRBV5-6
cdr3_length: 15
cdr3_aa: CASSAPDVHRNQSHF

d_call: NA
j_call: TRBJ1-6
v_call: TRBV12-3/TRBV12-4
cdr3_length: 13
cdr3_aa: CASSLLGDSPLHF

d_call: NA
j_call: TRBJ2-1
v_call: TRBV28
cdr3_length: 13
cdr3_aa: CASSFGGYAEQFF

d_call: NA
j_call: TRBJ1-6
v_call: TRBV7-9
cdr3_length: 14
cdr3_aa: CASSLFSDNSPLHF

d_call: NA
j_call: TRBJ1-1
v_call: TRBV6-2/TRBV6-3
cdr3_length: 15
cdr3_aa: CASSKAGVGNTEAFF

d_call: NA
j_call: TRBJ1-2
v_call: TRBV6-5
cdr3_length: 14
cdr3_aa: CASSLRETNYGYTF

d_call: TRBD2
j_call: TRBJ2-7
v_call: TRBV29-1
cdr3_length: 16
cdr3_aa: CSVLLAGELSGYEQYF

d_call: NA
j_call: TRBJ2-3
v_call: TRBV27
cdr3_length: 18
cdr3_aa: CASTPRAPLSSSTDTQYF

d_call: TRBD1
j_call: TRBJ2-1
v_call: TRBV6-1
cdr3_length: 15
cdr3_aa: CASGSGQGAYNEQFF

d_call: TRBD1
j_call: TRBJ1-2
v_call: TRBV12-3/TRBV12-4
cdr3_length: 15
cdr3_aa: CASSRRTGNNYGYTF